The next 32 T cell receptor beta chains were all read from a single sample in a study of regulatory T cells in long-lasting Graves disease. Sequencing libraries for TCR beta were prepared with iRepertoire HTBI primers and Arm-PCR of CDR3 regions. TCRdb used MiXCR to reprocess the multiplex PCR reads, holding one entry per CDR3 protein. The data contain approximately 400,000 distinct CDR3 sequences, about 23% of them seen just once; the ten biggest clones take up less than 30%. Time point specified: persistent/refractory GD, antithyroid drugs over 5 years with positive TRAb. Extracted PBMC RNA gave rise to the TCR library. Sequenced here: peripheral blood mononuclear cells (PBMCs), sampled when the disease was refractory, from a patient treated with antithyroid drugs. Receptors originate from a woman aged 40 to 49 with Graves disease.

This clonotype occurred many times. The rearrangement uses TRBV5-1 and TRBJ2-7, with D possibly matching TRBD2 (6 bases). V was clipped by 7 bases and J by 2 bases, with 28 bases between them. The CDR3 runs 18 residues. From germline, CDR1 is SGHRS and CDR2 YFSETQ. This chain's CDR3 is CASALRPRSGTGAYEQYF. CDR3 coding DNA: TGCGCCAGCGCGCTCAGACCGAGGAGTGGGACGGGAGCCTACGAGCAGTACTTC.

In its sample, this clonotype was seen many times. This chain links TRBV28 with TRBJ1-2, with a possible D match to TRBD1 (5 bases). V was pared by 6 bases and J by 5 bases, with 22 bases between. CDR3 length: 16 amino acids. Germline loops: CDR1 MDHEN, CDR2 SYDVKM. CDR3 amino acids: CASSVTPLGLGYGYTF. The DNA of the CDR3 is TGTGCCAGCAGCGTAACCCCCCTGGGACTAGGTTATGGCTACACCTTC.

This chain connects TRBV6-1 to TRBJ1-1; D remains ambiguous. The germline V gene has CDR1 MNHNS and CDR2 SASEGT. The CDR3 covers 14 residues. Trimming shortened V by 7 bases and J by 2 bases, and 14 bases separated the two germline ends. CDR3 residues: CASKWQRTNTEAFF. The CDR3 DNA sequence: TGTGCCAGCAAATGGCAGCGAACCAACACTGAAGCTTTCTTT.

The DNA for the CDR3 is TGTGCCAGCAGTTTCGGGGGACAGGGGAACACTGAAGCTTTCTTT. Its protein product is CASSFGGQGNTEAFF. V usage is TRBV12-3 or TRBV12-4 and J usage is TRBJ1-1, with 9 bases identical to TRBD1. Germline trimming cut 3 bases from V and 1 base from J; bases unmatched to any gene: 3. The CDR3 is made up of 15 amino acids.

This clonotype was counted at least ten times. The rearrangement uses TRBV28 and TRBJ2-3; possible D gene TRBD2, 6 bases. The germline gives CDR1 MDHEN, CDR2 SYDVKM. V was cut by 6 bases and J by 2 bases, with 12 bases left in between. The CDR3 is 14 amino acids. The CDR3 DNA sequence: TGTGCCAGCAGAATAGCGGACACCACAGATACGCAGTATTTT. This gives the protein CASRIADTTDTQYF.

This clonotype was picked up many times. CDR3 residues: CASSEGAGGFIPGELFF. Written as DNA, the CDR3 is TGTGCCAGCAGTGAGGGAGCGGGAGGCTTCATCCCCGGGGAGCTGTTTTTT. The chain combines TRBV2 with TRBJ2-2; 9 bases map to TRBD2. The CDR3 runs 17 residues. V lost 3 bases to trimming and J lost 6 bases; unmatched junction nucleotides: 11. Germline CDR1 reads SNHLY; CDR2 reads FYNNEI.

The V and J genes are TRBV6-6 and TRBJ2-2; D possibly matches TRBD1 or TRBD2 (5 bases each). The length of the CDR3 is 15 residues. Germline V gives CDR1 MNHNY, CDR2 SVGAGI (reference sequence). V was pared by 0 bases and J by 5 bases, with 10 bases between. The DNA of the CDR3 is TGTGCCAGCAGTTACTCGGGGGTTCGGACCGGGGAGCTGTTTTTT. Translation: CASSYSGVRTGELFF.

Ten or more counts support this clonotype. The rearrangement joins TRBV11-2 to TRBJ2-2; TRBD2 aligns across 12 bases. V lost 6 bases, J lost 3 bases, and 5 bases stayed unmatched. The CDR3 contains 16 residues. Germline CDR1 and CDR2: SGHAT and FQNNGV. The CDR3 DNA follows: TGTGCCAGCAGGCGACTAGCGGGAGTTGACACCGGGGAGCTGTTTTTT. Residues: CASRRLAGVDTGELFF.

This clonotype was detected ten times or more. The rearrangement uses TRBV19 and TRBJ1-5, with a tentative D call TRBD1 (6 bases). The V end lost 4 bases, the J end lost 12 bases, and 10 bases lay between the germline ends. From germline, CDR1 is LNHDA and CDR2 SQIVND (reference sequence). CDR3 length: 11 amino acids. The CDR3 nucleotides read TGTGCCAGTAGTAAGGACAGACACCAGCATTTT. Its translation is CASSKDRHQHF.

This clonotype has a count of ten or more. The CDR3 region is CASSKPGGTGTYEQYF. The DNA of the CDR3 is TGTGCCAGCAGCAAACCCGGGGGGACAGGGACCTACGAGCAGTACTTC. The chain uses TRBV28 and TRBJ2-7; TRBD1 matches 9 bases. CDR1 and CDR2 from the germline V gene are MDHEN and SYDVKM. The J segment lost 2 bases and the V segment lost 6 bases, leaving 11 bases of the junction unmatched. There are 16 residues in the CDR3.

This clonotype was seen a handful of times. The chain carries TRBV12-3 or TRBV12-4 and TRBJ1-5; the D gene is possibly TRBD1 (5 bases). Deletions cut 3 bases from V and 4 bases from J, with 10 bases between. This CDR3 spans 14 amino acids. CDR3 coding DNA: TGTGCCAGCAGTTTTAAGACAGATAATCAGCCCCAGCATTTT. Protein sequence: CASSFKTDNQPQHF.

This clonotype was seen a handful of times. V and J are TRBV20-1 and TRBJ1-6; the match to TRBD1 covers 7 bases. Germline CDR1 and CDR2: DFQATT and SNEGSKA (reference sequence). The CDR3 length is 16 residues. The J segment lost 3 bases and the V segment lost 0 bases, leaving 5 bases of the junction unmatched. CDR3 nucleotide sequence: TGCAGTGCTAGAGATGACAGGGTATTCTATAATTCACCCCTCCACTTT. Amino acid sequence: CSARDDRVFYNSPLHF.

The chain couples TRBV20-1 to TRBJ1-5; a weak D match, TRBD1 (6 bases). Trimming removed 3 bases from V and 6 bases from J, with 15 bases in between. The CDR3 spans 14 residues. Germline assignment: CDR1 DFQATT and CDR2 SNEGSKA (reference sequence). This CDR3 reads CSAREAGVGQPQHF. The DNA of the CDR3 is TGCAGTGCTAGGGAAGCAGGGGTTGGTCAGCCCCAGCATTTT.

This clonotype was picked up many times. The V and J genes are TRBV6-1 and TRBJ1-2, with D tentatively TRBD1 (5 bases). V gave up 5 bases and J gave up 0 bases, with 16 bases separating them. This CDR3 spans 16 amino acids. Germline loops: CDR1 MNHNS, CDR2 SASEGT. This CDR3 is CASSKKRQNANYGYTF. In DNA, the CDR3 is TGTGCCAGCAGTAAAAAAAGACAGAATGCTAACTATGGCTACACCTTC.

The table lists this clonotype with many counts. The chain combines TRBV28 with TRBJ2-5; D is perhaps TRBD1 (6 bases). The V and J ends lost 4 bases and 5 bases respectively, with 11 bases between them. Per germline, CDR1 MDHEN and CDR2 SYDVKM. This CDR3 is 13 amino acids long. CDR3 nucleotides: TGTGCCAGCAGTTCCGACAGGCGGGAGACCCAGTACTTC. It codes for CASSSDRRETQYF.

This clonotype was seen repeatedly, ten times or more. The V gene is TRBV2, the J gene TRBJ1-2; D is unclear. The germline V gene encodes CDR1 SNHLY and CDR2 FYNNEI. Trimming cost V 1 base and J 5 bases, with 5 bases left between them. The CDR3 sequence is 12 residues long. The CDR3 here is CASSEEVYGYTF. The CDR3 DNA reads as TGTGCCAGCAGTGAAGAGGTTTATGGCTACACCTTC.

This clonotype was seen only a few times. The chain uses TRBV28 and TRBJ2-7; D gene uncertain. The CDR3 spans 16 residues. Germline V gives CDR1 MDHEN, CDR2 SYDVKM. The V end lost 3 bases, the J end lost 0 bases, and 15 bases lay between the germline ends. CDR3 sequence reads: CASSFPRWASSYEQYF. The CDR3 bases are TGTGCCAGCAGTTTTCCGAGGTGGGCTAGCTCCTACGAGCAGTACTTC.

The chain carries TRBV27 and TRBJ2-7; D call uncertain. Germline CDR1 reads MNHEY; CDR2 reads SMNVEV (reference sequence). V gave up 2 bases and J gave up 5 bases, with 19 bases separating them. CDR3 length: 16 amino acids. The CDR3: CASSLNSAWDVHEQYF. In DNA form, the CDR3 reads TGTGCCAGCAGTTTAAACTCTGCGTGGGATGTCCACGAGCAGTACTTC.

This clonotype was recorded many times. The gene calls are TRBV6-1 and TRBJ1-2, with D hard to call. CDR1 and CDR2 (germline): MNHNS, SASEGT. The CDR3 has 13 residues. Deletions cut 6 bases from V and 1 base from J, with 9 bases between. The DNA of the CDR3 is TGTGCCAGCAGACCCGGAATTAACTATGGCTACACCTTC. This encodes CASRPGINYGYTF.

This clonotype was detected ten times or more. The V gene is TRBV4-1, the J gene TRBJ2-5; 9 bases map to TRBD2. J was trimmed by 5 bases and V by 0 bases; bases with no gene match: 7. Per germline, CDR1 MGHRA and CDR2 YSYEKL. CDR3 length equals 16 residues. CDR3 amino acids: CASSQDPSGGRETQYF. For the CDR3, the DNA is TGCGCCAGCAGCCAAGATCCCAGCGGGGGGAGGGAGACCCAGTACTTC.

This clonotype was counted a few times. The J gene is TRBJ2-1, the V gene TRBV11-2; the D is unclear. This CDR3 spans 14 amino acids. Trimming stripped 0 bases from V and 9 bases from J, with 12 bases between. Germline-derived CDR1 and CDR2 are SGHAT and FQNNGV. CDR3 region: CASSLDQMRGEQFF. CDR3 DNA sequence: TGTGCCAGCAGCTTAGATCAGATGCGAGGTGAGCAGTTCTTC.

This clonotype was seen ten or more times. The rearrangement joins TRBV11-2 to TRBJ1-5; no clear D. The CDR3 runs 13 residues. CDR1 and CDR2 from the germline V gene are SGHAT and FQNNGV. Trimming removed 0 bases from V and 7 bases from J, with 7 bases in between. This chain's CDR3 is CASSLDREQPQHF. The CDR3, as DNA: TGTGCCAGCAGCTTAGATCGTGAACAGCCCCAGCATTTT.

This chain uses TRBV4-1 with TRBJ2-7; 12 nucleotides match TRBD2. There are 17 residues in the CDR3. Germline trimming cut 4 bases from V and 2 bases from J; bases unmatched to any gene: 9. Germline CDR1 is MGHRA and CDR2 is YSYEKL. This CDR3 is CASSLHTSGRNTYEQYF. The CDR3 nucleotides read TGCGCCAGCAGCCTCCATACTAGCGGGAGGAACACCTACGAGCAGTACTTC.

This clonotype was counted ten times or more. In DNA form, the CDR3 reads TGTGCCAGCAGTTTTCGGCCCCTAGGTGAAAAACTGTTTTTT. This gives the protein CASSFRPLGEKLFF. The chain recombines TRBV27 with TRBJ1-4; the D is unclear. V was shortened by 3 bases and J by 7 bases, with 12 bases between the two germline ends. Germline CDR1 reads MNHEY; CDR2 reads SMNVEV (reference sequence). The CDR3 runs 14 residues. The variable domain in full, completed from reference TRBV27 and TRBJ1-4, reads EAQVTQNPRYLITVTGKKLTVTCSQNMNHEYMSWYRQDPGLGLRQIYYSMNVEVTDKGDVPEGYKVSRKEKRNFPLILESPSPNQTSLYFCASSFRPLGEKLFFGSGTQLSVL.

This clonotype turned up a few times. The chain uses TRBV10-3 and TRBJ2-2; unclear D gene. Deletions cut 3 bases from V and 4 bases from J, with 9 bases between. The CDR3 sequence is 14 residues long. CDR1 is ENHRY, CDR2 SYGVKD, per germline. As DNA, the CDR3 is TGTGCCATCAGTGAAGACAACCTCACCGGGGAGCTGTTTTTT. It specifies CAISEDNLTGELFF.

This chain uses TRBV25-1 with TRBJ1-6; unclear D gene. The CDR3 sequence is 15 residues long. In germline, CDR1 is MGHDK, CDR2 SYGVNS. Trimming took off 3 bases at V and 7 bases at J, with 13 bases between the two ends. The chain's CDR3 is CASSEIGLRNSPLHF. In nucleotides, the CDR3 is TGTGCCAGCAGTGAGATCGGACTGAGGAATTCACCCCTCCACTTT.

This clonotype appeared many times. The chain links TRBV15 to TRBJ1-2; D remains unclear. V lost 3 bases to trimming and J lost 0 bases, with 8 bases between them. The CDR3 is 14 residues long. Germline loops: CDR1 LNHNV, CDR2 YYDKDF (reference sequence). Here the CDR3 DNA reads TGTGCCACCAGCAGGACTCTAGCTAACTATGGCTACACCTTC. It codes for CATSRTLANYGYTF.

This clonotype was detected a few times. V is TRBV14 and J is TRBJ1-4; a possible D gene is TRBD1 (5 bases). The CDR3 loop spans 16 amino acids. The V gene lost 1 base and the J gene lost 6 bases, with 15 bases spanning the gap. Germline V gene sequence: CDR1 SGHDN, CDR2 FVKESK. CDR3 protein: CASSQGPVAGDEKLFF. The CDR3 DNA reads as TGTGCCAGCAGCCAAGGACCCGTAGCGGGGGATGAAAAACTGTTTTTT. Filled out from reference TRBV14 and TRBJ1-4, the complete variable domain reads EAGVTQFPSHSVIEKGQTVTLRCDPISGHDNLYWYRRVMGKEIKFLLHFVKESKQDESGMPNNRFLAERTGGTYSTLKVQPAELEDSGVYFCASSQGPVAGDEKLFFGSGTQLSVL.

This chain uses TRBV6-5 with TRBJ2-1; 7 positions match TRBD2. The CDR3 loop spans 14 amino acids. With 0 bases clipped from V and 6 bases from J, the junction kept 2 bases outside the gene matches. Germline CDR1 is MNHEY and CDR2 is SVGAGI. Written as DNA, the CDR3 is TGTGCCAGCAGTTACTCGGGCGGGGGCAATGAGCAGTTCTTC. Residues: CASSYSGGGNEQFF.

The sample holds a few counts of this clonotype. This chain connects TRBV5-1 to TRBJ2-5, with TRBD1 identical over 8 bases. J lost 5 bases, V lost 1 base, and 7 bases had no gene match. The CDR3 contains 15 residues. The germline V gene has CDR1 SGHRS and CDR2 YFSETQ. The CDR3 sequence is CASSLSGGSKETQYF. Here the CDR3 DNA reads TGCGCCAGCAGCTTGTCAGGGGGCTCTAAGGAGACCCAGTACTTC. The full variable domain, completed using reference TRBV5-1 and TRBJ2-5, is KAGVTQTPRYLIKTRGQQVTLSCSPISGHRSVSWYQQTPGQGLQFLFEYFSETQRNKGNFPGRFSGRQFSNSRSEMNVSTLELGDSALYLCASSLSGGSKETQYFGPGTRLLVL.

The rearrangement joins TRBV5-1 to TRBJ1-1; D is perhaps TRBD1 (6 bases). Germline V lookup: CDR1 SGHRS, CDR2 YFSETQ. V was clipped by 3 bases and J by 3 bases, with 15 bases between them. CDR3 length equals 15 residues. CDR3 sequence (DNA): TGCGCCAGCAGCTCGGACAGAAACCTAGACACTGAAGCTTTCTTT. Protein product: CASSSDRNLDTEAFF. The full variable domain, its missing parts supplied by reference TRBV5-1 and TRBJ1-1, is KAGVTQTPRYLIKTRGQQVTLSCSPISGHRSVSWYQQTPGQGLQFLFEYFSETQRNKGNFPGRFSGRQFSNSRSEMNVSTLELGDSALYLCASSSDRNLDTEAFFGQGTRLTVV.

The sample holds one count of this clonotype. This may arise from a read error, as a much more abundant clone is one base away. V usage is TRBV7-2 and J usage is TRBJ1-1; D not resolved. The length of the CDR3 is 15 residues. CDR1 and CDR2 from the germline V gene are SGHTA and FQGNSA. The CDR3 DNA reads as TGTGCCAGCGGCTTAGCGCTGCAGACGCACACTGAAGCTTTCTTT. Amino acid sequence: CASGLALQTHTEAFF.